This record covers a single T cell receptor (beta chain). What it recognizes is unknown. V lost 10 bases and J lost 2, with 16 bases in between. This CDR3 has 14 residues. The germline CDR1 and CDR2 sequences are ENHRY and SYGVKD. This sample is part of a study of shared clonotypes between healthy human individuals. Study outcomes and limitations: Naive CD4 clonotype sharing across a few donors was approximately 5%.

The table came from immunoSEQ multiplex PCR; TCRdb's copy has only in-frame clones and leaves some out. The sample has about 2.3 million clones; 80% to 95% are singletons. The clonotype was recovered from a man aged 18 to 30 in good health. Some clones in this sample may be carry-over from other donors' samples. V and J are TRBV10-3 and TRBJ2-3; D assignment may be TRBD1 or TRBD2 (5 bases each). Specimen: naive CD4+ T cells from PBMCs. Subset: CD45RA+ positively selected. CDR3 DNA sequence: TGTGCCACGGGACGTTCGGGGCCCACAGATACGCAGTATTTT. Its translation is CATGRSGPTDTQYF.